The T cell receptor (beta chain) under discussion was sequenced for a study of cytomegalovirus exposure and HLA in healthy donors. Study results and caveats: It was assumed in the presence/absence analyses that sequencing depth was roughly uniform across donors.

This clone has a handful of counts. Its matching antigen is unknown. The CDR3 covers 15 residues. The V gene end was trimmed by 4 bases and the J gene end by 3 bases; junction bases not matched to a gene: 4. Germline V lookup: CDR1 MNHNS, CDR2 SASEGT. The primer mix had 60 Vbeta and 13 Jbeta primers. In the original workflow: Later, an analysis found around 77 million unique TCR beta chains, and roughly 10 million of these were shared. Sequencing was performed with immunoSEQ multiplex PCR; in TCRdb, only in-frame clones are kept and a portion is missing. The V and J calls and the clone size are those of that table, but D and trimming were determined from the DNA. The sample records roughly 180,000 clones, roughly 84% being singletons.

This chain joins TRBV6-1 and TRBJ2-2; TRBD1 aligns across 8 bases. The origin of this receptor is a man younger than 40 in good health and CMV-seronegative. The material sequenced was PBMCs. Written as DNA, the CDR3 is TGTGCCAGCAGTGGGGGACAGGCTTACACCGGGGAGCTGTTTTTT. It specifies CASSGGQAYTGELFF.